This T cell receptor (beta chain) derives from a study of cytomegalovirus exposure and HLA in healthy donors. Study-wide results and limits: Another analysis was done later, and it associated 17,000 or so TCR beta sequences with HLA alleles at 0.05 false discovery rate. With later analysis, a missense DCLRE1C variant became linked to TCR beta V- and J-gene trimming. Researchers had no immune exposure information except CMV serostatus available.

V was shortened by 3 bases and J by 5 bases, with 10 bases between the two germline ends. There are 13 residues in the CDR3. Per germline, CDR1 MNHEY and CDR2 SMNVEV (reference sequence). The PCR employed 60 Vbeta primers together with 13 Jbeta primers. The repertoire was sequenced with immunoSEQ multiplex PCR; TCRdb's copy has only in-frame clones and lacks some. The table has 150,000 to 200,000 clones, approximately 90% seen once; the top ten hold approximately 1.1%. As regards this clone: Its antigen is not identified.

The sequenced material came from PBMCs. The chain links TRBV27 to TRBJ1-2; tentatively, D is TRBD1 (6 bases). This receptor was obtained from a boy between 2 and 15 years old in good health and CMV-seronegative. The chain's CDR3 is CASSFTDRYGYTF. Written as DNA, the CDR3 is TGTGCCAGCAGTTTCACGGACAGATATGGCTACACCTTC.